This is a list of T cell receptor beta chains from one sample in a study of blood T cell repertoires in COVID-19. The protocol was immunoSEQ multiplex PCR, while the TCRdb copy is restricted to in-frame clones and leaves out a portion. The sample records 200,000 or so clones, 70% to 90% being singletons. The sample was peripheral blood. The receptors stem from a man aged 60-69 years with COVID-19, enrolled during active disease. CDR3s include the opening cysteine and the closing phenylalanine or tryptophan. The order of the fields is CDR3 protein, CDR3 DNA, J gene, V gene, CDR3 length, D gene, clone size. A D gene is named only where the DNA matches it firmly. Size is omitted from some rows. Given values are once, few, many or a class for expanded clones.

CDR3: CASSQGQGYEQYF; DNA: TGTGCCAGCAGCCAGGGACAGGGCTACGAGCAGTACTTC; J: TRBJ2-7; V: TRBV6-5; length: 13; D: TRBD1; size: NA
CDR3: CASSPEGALYGYTF; DNA: TGTGCCAGCTCACCTGAGGGGGCTCTATATGGCTACACCTTC; J: TRBJ1-2; V: TRBV18; length: 14; D: TRBD1; size: NA
CDR3: CSVRQGKGSSYNEQFF; DNA: TGCAGCGTGCGACAGGGGAAGGGGAGCTCCTACAATGAGCAGTTCTTC; J: TRBJ2-1; V: TRBV29-1; length: 16; D: TRBD1; size: NA
CDR3: CASSKTGTRDEQFF; DNA: TGCGCCAGCTCAAAGACCGGGACTAGGGATGAGCAGTTCTTC; J: TRBJ2-1; V: TRBV5-1; length: 14; D: TRBD2; size: NA
CDR3: CASSPRDRVTEAFF; DNA: TGTGCCAGCAGCCCGCGGGACAGGGTGACTGAAGCTTTCTTT; J: TRBJ1-1; V: TRBV7-9; length: 14; D: TRBD1; size: NA
CDR3: CASSQERNTGELFF; DNA: TGCGCCAGCAGCCAAGAGAGGAACACCGGGGAGCTGTTTTTT; J: TRBJ2-2; V: TRBV4-3; length: 14; D: NA; size: NA
CDR3: CASRTTGGNQPQHF; DNA: TGTGCCAGCAGAACGACAGGGGGGAATCAGCCCCAGCATTTT; J: TRBJ1-5; V: TRBV28; length: 14; D: TRBD1; size: NA
CDR3: CASSRGQEDYGYTF; DNA: TGTGCCAGCAGCCGAGGACAGGAGGACTATGGCTACACCTTC; J: TRBJ1-2; V: TRBV21-1; length: 14; D: NA; size: NA
CDR3: CASSEAAGRAYEQYF; DNA: TGTGCCAGCAGTGAAGCGGCGGGCCGCGCCTACGAGCAGTACTTC; J: TRBJ2-7; V: TRBV6-1; length: 15; D: NA; size: NA
CDR3: CASSESKGARGGYTF; DNA: TGTGCCAGCAGTGAATCCAAGGGGGCGCGTGGTGGCTACACCTTC; J: TRBJ1-2; V: TRBV2; length: 15; D: TRBD1; size: NA
CDR3: CASSQEAGVYGYTF; DNA: TGTGCCAGCAGCCAAGAGGCAGGGGTGTATGGCTACACCTTC; J: TRBJ1-2; V: TRBV3-1/TRBV3-2; length: 14; D: NA; size: NA
CDR3: CAISGNREGGYTF; DNA: TGTGCCATCAGTGGAAACAGGGAGGGTGGCTACACCTTC; J: TRBJ1-2; V: TRBV10-3; length: 13; D: NA; size: NA
CDR3: CASSQPGYGYTF; DNA: TGTGCCAGCAGCCAGCCAGGCTATGGCTACACCTTC; J: TRBJ1-2; V: TRBV3-1/TRBV3-2; length: 12; D: NA; size: NA
CDR3: CASSFWVLTGGDPGELFF; DNA: TGTGCCAGCAGCTTCTGGGTCTTGACAGGGGGTGATCCCGGGGAGCTGTTTTTT; J: TRBJ2-2; V: TRBV7-8; length: 18; D: TRBD1; size: NA
CDR3: CASSPVSGGYTGELFF; DNA: TGTGCCAGCAGCCCTGTGAGCGGAGGGTACACCGGGGAGCTGTTTTTT; J: TRBJ2-2; V: TRBV5-4; length: 16; D: NA; size: NA
CDR3: CASSPMGTGGRNTEAFF; DNA: TGTGCCAGCTCACCAATGGGGACAGGGGGCCGGAACACTGAAGCTTTCTTT; J: TRBJ1-1; V: TRBV18; length: 17; D: TRBD1; size: NA
CDR3: CASSQEFGSGLNTGELFF; DNA: TGCGCCAGCAGCCAAGAATTTGGGTCAGGTCTGAACACCGGGGAGCTGTTTTTT; J: TRBJ2-2; V: TRBV4-1; length: 18; D: NA; size: NA
CDR3: CASSMTGTSNQPQHF; DNA: TGCGCCAGCAGTATGACAGGGACTAGCAATCAGCCCCAGCATTTT; J: TRBJ1-5; V: TRBV4-3; length: 15; D: TRBD1; size: NA
CDR3: CASSLIGPPGVGNTIYF; DNA: TGTGCCAGCAGCTTAATCGGACCCCCGGGGGTGGGAAACACCATATATTTT; J: TRBJ1-3; V: TRBV11-2; length: 17; D: NA; size: few
CDR3: CASSQEGFSGRASTDTQYF; DNA: TGCGCCAGCAGCCAAGAGGGGTTTAGCGGGAGGGCTAGCACAGATACGCAGTATTTT; J: TRBJ2-3; V: TRBV4-1; length: 19; D: TRBD2; size: NA
CDR3: CASSLDPGGLNEQYF; DNA: TGTGCCAGCAGCTTAGATCCAGGGGGCCTGAACGAGCAGTACTTC; J: TRBJ2-7; V: TRBV7-2; length: 15; D: TRBD1; size: once
CDR3: CASSDGLRGETQYF; DNA: TGTGCCAGTAGTGACGGACTACGCGGGGAGACCCAGTACTTC; J: TRBJ2-5; V: TRBV19; length: 14; D: NA; size: NA
CDR3: CASSQERATAGNEKLFF; DNA: TGCGCCAGCAGCCAAGAACGGGCGACAGCAGGGAATGAAAAACTGTTTTTT; J: TRBJ1-4; V: TRBV4-1; length: 17; D: NA; size: NA
CDR3: CASSYPGDTSYNEQFF; DNA: TGTGCCAGCAGCTACCCCGGGGACACATCCTACAATGAGCAGTTCTTC; J: TRBJ2-1; V: TRBV11-2; length: 16; D: NA; size: NA
CDR3: CASRREQTDTEAFF; DNA: TGCGCCTCCCGCCGTGAGCAGACAGACACTGAAGCTTTCTTT; J: TRBJ1-1; V: TRBV5-1; length: 14; D: NA; size: NA
CDR3: CASSDRRGAEAFF; DNA: TGCGCCAGCAGTGATCGCAGGGGAGCTGAAGCTTTCTTT; J: TRBJ1-1; V: TRBV10-2; length: 13; D: NA; size: NA
CDR3: CASSQQGYQETQYF; DNA: TGCGCCAGCAGCCAACAGGGGTACCAAGAGACCCAGTACTTC; J: TRBJ2-5; V: TRBV5-1; length: 14; D: TRBD1; size: NA
CDR3: CASSTTDRGYSPLHF; DNA: TGTGCCAGTAGTACCACCGACAGGGGTTATTCACCCCTCCACTTT; J: TRBJ1-6; V: TRBV19; length: 15; D: TRBD1; size: NA
CDR3: CASSIVGTGGNQPQHF; DNA: TGTGCCAGTAGTATAGTGGGGACAGGGGGTAATCAGCCCCAGCATTTT; J: TRBJ1-5; V: TRBV19; length: 16; D: TRBD1; size: once
CDR3: CASSLGGTEYYEQYF; DNA: TGTGCCAGCAGCTTGGGCGGGACAGAATACTACGAGCAGTACTTC; J: TRBJ2-7; V: TRBV7-7; length: 15; D: NA; size: NA
CDR3: CASSDSGFSNQPQHF; DNA: TGTGCCAGCAGTGATTCGGGATTTAGCAATCAGCCCCAGCATTTT; J: TRBJ1-5; V: TRBV2; length: 15; D: NA; size: once
CDR3: CASSLLAVSYNEQFF; DNA: TGTGCCAGCAGCCTACTAGCGGTGAGCTACAATGAGCAGTTCTTC; J: TRBJ2-1; V: TRBV9; length: 15; D: TRBD2; size: NA
CDR3: CASSSRLTSGRVGTDTQYF; DNA: TGTGCCAGCAGCTCCCGTTTGACTAGCGGGAGGGTGGGCACAGATACGCAGTATTTT; J: TRBJ2-3; V: TRBV11-2; length: 19; D: TRBD2; size: NA
CDR3: CASGPRDPHGGEKLFF; DNA: TGTGCTAGTGGTCCCAGGGACCCCCACGGAGGGGAAAAACTGTTTTTT; J: TRBJ1-4; V: TRBV12-5; length: 16; D: NA; size: NA
CDR3: CATSNPGGYTEAFF; DNA: TGTGCCACCAGCAACCCAGGGGGGTACACTGAAGCTTTCTTT; J: TRBJ1-1; V: TRBV15; length: 14; D: TRBD1; size: NA
CDR3: CASSWGQGASNQPQHF; DNA: TGTGCCAGCAGCTGGGGACAGGGGGCAAGCAATCAGCCCCAGCATTTT; J: TRBJ1-5; V: TRBV11-2; length: 16; D: TRBD1; size: once
CDR3: CASSLGTATNEKLFF; DNA: TGCGCCAGCAGCTTGGGGACAGCAACTAATGAAAAACTGTTTTTT; J: TRBJ1-4; V: TRBV5-1; length: 15; D: NA; size: few
CDR3: CASSETGQGGYTF; DNA: TGTGCCAGCAGTGAAACGGGACAGGGGGGCTACACCTTC; J: TRBJ1-2; V: TRBV6-1; length: 13; D: TRBD1; size: NA
CDR3: CASRSGQGVSPLHF; DNA: TGTGCCAGCAGGTCGGGACAGGGTGTGTCACCCCTCCACTTT; J: TRBJ1-6; V: TRBV28; length: 14; D: TRBD1; size: NA
CDR3: CASSPQGDEQYF; DNA: TGCGCCAGCAGCCCACAGGGTGACGAGCAGTACTTC; J: TRBJ2-7; V: TRBV4-1; length: 12; D: NA; size: NA
CDR3: CAISKLDEQFF; DNA: TGTGCCATCTCGAAGCTGGATGAGCAGTTCTTC; J: TRBJ2-1; V: TRBV10-3; length: 11; D: NA; size: NA
CDR3: CASSRPGTGFNSGANVLTF; DNA: TGTGCCAGCAGCAGGCCCGGGACAGGGTTCAACTCTGGGGCCAACGTCCTGACTTTC; J: TRBJ2-6; V: TRBV7-9; length: 19; D: TRBD1; size: NA
CDR3: CASSPGQGDTGELFF; DNA: TGTGCCAGCAGCCCTGGACAGGGGGACACCGGGGAGCTGTTTTTT; J: TRBJ2-2; V: TRBV5-4; length: 15; D: TRBD1; size: NA
CDR3: CASSLGGGIVGELFF; DNA: TGTGCCAGCAGCTTGGGAGGGGGCATTGTCGGGGAGCTGTTTTTT; J: TRBJ2-2; V: TRBV5-4; length: 15; D: TRBD1; size: NA
CDR3: CASTHLDSFSTNEKLFF; DNA: TGTGCCAGCACCCACCTGGACAGCTTTTCAACTAATGAAAAACTGTTTTTT; J: TRBJ1-4; V: TRBV18; length: 17; D: NA; size: once
CDR3: CSVRTLNTEAFF; DNA: TGCAGCGTTAGAACACTGAACACTGAAGCTTTCTTT; J: TRBJ1-1; V: TRBV29-1; length: 12; D: NA; size: NA
CDR3: CASSLVGGQETQYF; DNA: TGCGCCAGCAGCTTGGTGGGAGGCCAAGAGACCCAGTACTTC; J: TRBJ2-5; V: TRBV5-1; length: 14; D: NA; size: NA
CDR3: CASSLRGGYGYTF; DNA: TGTGCCAGCAGTTTACGGGGGGGATATGGCTACACCTTC; J: TRBJ1-2; V: TRBV28; length: 13; D: NA; size: NA
CDR3: CASGAWDRGEKLFF; DNA: TGTGCCAGCGGAGCCTGGGACAGAGGGGAAAAACTGTTTTTT; J: TRBJ1-4; V: TRBV7-2; length: 14; D: TRBD1; size: NA
CDR3: CAIRAGGVGGSGGEQYF; DNA: TGTGCCATCAGGGCCGGTGGAGTTGGCGGGAGTGGAGGCGAGCAGTACTTC; J: TRBJ2-7; V: TRBV10-3; length: 17; D: TRBD2; size: NA
CDR3: CASSIEPTSGTEAFF; DNA: TGTGCCAGTAGTATAGAGCCGACCTCGGGTACTGAAGCTTTCTTT; J: TRBJ1-1; V: TRBV19; length: 15; D: NA; size: NA
CDR3: CASTPGEETQYF; DNA: TGTGCCAGCACCCCAGGGGAAGAGACCCAGTACTTC; J: TRBJ2-5; V: TRBV11-2; length: 12; D: NA; size: NA
CDR3: CASSLSRGDSHGYTF; DNA: TGTGCCAGCAGTTTATCGCGAGGGGACTCACATGGCTACACCTTC; J: TRBJ1-2; V: TRBV27; length: 15; D: NA; size: few
CDR3: CASSYSVTGGETQYF; DNA: TGTGCCAGCAGTTACTCAGTGACAGGGGGAGAGACCCAGTACTTC; J: TRBJ2-5; V: TRBV6-5; length: 15; D: TRBD1; size: NA